The sequence of this TCR beta chain was determined in a study of T-cell memory formation after mild COVID-19. The CDR3 length is 16 residues. Germline CDR1 and CDR2: MGHRA and YSYEKL. With 1 base clipped from V and 3 bases from J, the junction kept 8 bases outside the gene matches. Each CDR3 protein is one row after TCRdb ran MiXCR on the 5' RACE reads. The sample holds some 310,000 distinct CDR3 sequences, 20% seen once. This clonotype was detected only a few times. The J gene is TRBJ2-7, the V gene TRBV4-1; TRBD1 aligns across 8 bases. The TCR comes from a man aged 18-30 years who had mild COVID-19 (a few samples of this study predate the infection). Cell type and time point are not known. The specimen sequenced was PBMCs or a T cell subset sorted from them (not recorded which). The CDR3 DNA reads as TGCGCCAGCAGCCAAGTTGAGCAGGGGGCTTTCTACGAGCAGTACTTC. Its translation: CASSQVEQGAFYEQYF.